These 8 T cell receptor beta chains share one sample of origin, sequenced in a study of T cells after yellow fever vaccination. MiXCR was run by TCRdb on the 5' RACE reads, yielding one entry per CDR3 protein. The sample includes a few hundred thousand distinct CDR3 sequences, 17% of them seen just once. This specimen consisted of PBMCs, obtained roughly 5 days after the first yellow fever vaccination. These receptors came from a man between 18 and 29 years old who received the YFV17D yellow fever vaccine.

Only a few counts were recorded for this clonotype. This rearrangement joins TRBV2 to TRBJ2-2; 7 bases align to TRBD1. V shed 1 base, J shed 4 bases, and the junction held 3 bases outside the gene matches. CDR3 size: 15 residues. CDR1 and CDR2 from the germline V gene are SNHLY and FYNNEI. The CDR3 region has the DNA TGTGCCAGCAGTGAAGAAGGGGGCGCCACCGGGGAGCTGTTTTTT. It translates to CASSEEGGATGELFF.

This clonotype came up many times. The chain is built from TRBV12-3 or TRBV12-4 and TRBJ1-2, with 7 bases aligning to TRBD1. There are 13 residues in the CDR3. The trim removed 8 bases at V and 0 bases at J, leaving 3 bases unmatched. This CDR3 reads CASGDSTNYGYTF. CDR3 bases: TGTGCCAGCGGGGACAGTACTAACTATGGCTACACCTTC.

The chain uses TRBV7-3 and TRBJ2-7; D tentatively fits TRBD1 or TRBD2 (5 bases each). This CDR3 spans 15 amino acids. Trimming pared 4 bases from V and 0 bases from J, leaving 13 bases between. Germline lookup yields CDR1 SGHTA and CDR2 FQGTGA. CDR3 region: CASSYRDRSSYEQYV. CDR3 sequence (DNA): TGTGCCAGCAGCTATCGGGACCGATCCTCCTACGAGCAGTACGTC.

This clonotype was picked up a small number of times. The chain carries TRBV5-1 and TRBJ2-3; TRBD2 matches at 12 bases. The CDR3 has 16 residues. In germline, CDR1 is SGHRS, CDR2 YFSETQ. J lost 5 bases, V lost 4 bases, and 8 bases had no gene match. CDR3: CASSLPTSGGVDTQYF. As DNA, the CDR3 is TGCGCCAGCAGCCTCCCGACTAGCGGGGGTGTAGATACGCAGTATTTT.

The V and J genes are TRBV5-4 and TRBJ2-3; tentative D call: TRBD2 (6 bases). The CDR3 is 16 residues long. Trimming shortened V by 2 bases and J by 6 bases, and 19 bases separated the two germline ends. CDR1 and CDR2 (germline): SGHNT, YYREEE (reference sequence). The CDR3 coding sequence is TGTGCCAGCAGCTTTTGGGTGGCGGGGAAGGAGGATACGCAGTATTTT. It yields the protein CASSFWVAGKEDTQYF.

V gene TRBV7-9 combines with J gene TRBJ2-3; the D gene is possibly TRBD1 (6 bases). From germline, CDR1 is SEHNR and CDR2 FQNEAQ (reference sequence). The V and J ends lost 4 bases and 2 bases respectively, with 13 bases between them. CDR3 length: 15 residues. Here the CDR3 reads CASSSGTQFTDTQYF. CDR3 DNA: TGTGCCAGCAGCTCCGGGACACAGTTCACAGATACGCAGTATTTT.

There are a few counts of this clonotype. The V call is TRBV9, the J call TRBJ2-2; 10 positions match TRBD1. CDR1 SGDLS and CDR2 YYNGEE come from the germline V gene. V was clipped by 0 bases and J by 4 bases; unmatched bases: 9. The CDR3 sequence is 18 residues long. The CDR3 loop is CASSVEPPGTGVTGELFF. Written as DNA, the CDR3 is TGTGCCAGCAGCGTAGAGCCCCCCGGGACAGGGGTCACCGGGGAGCTGTTTTTT.

A single count supports this clonotype. The chain uses TRBV20-1 and TRBJ1-6; 8 bases map to TRBD1. The CDR3 loop spans 16 amino acids. V lost 0 bases, J lost 8 bases, and 9 bases stayed unmatched. Germline CDR1 is DFQATT and CDR2 is SNEGSKA (reference sequence). Here the CDR3 DNA reads TGCAGTGCTAGAGATCCTCGGACAGGGAGGGATTCACCCCTCCACTTT. Protein product: CSARDPRTGRDSPLHF.